Sequencing of this TCR beta chain was carried out in a study of blood T cells in healthy people across ages. In the case of this clonotype: At one end the junction does not follow the germline gene, possibly because of a read error.

The CDR3 covers 16 residues. Germline CDR1 DFQATT, CDR2 SNEGSKA (reference sequence). For the second PCR, which ran for about 7 to 12 cycles, a sample-barcoded 5' primer and a J-beta primer mix were used. Every sample gave at least 2.5 million paired-end reads containing CDR3. TCRdb redid the calling of the 5' RACE reads with MiXCR, one entry per CDR3 protein. Of fewer than 2 million distinct CDR3 sequences in the sample, 30% to 40% were seen once. The sequence was obtained from a human donor in good health. J is TRBJ1-3 and V is TRBV20-1, with D tentatively TRBD1 (5 bases). The specimen was blood. CDR3 sequence: CSARPDSFSSGSTIYF. For the CDR3, the DNA is TGCAGTGCTAGGCCAGACAGCTTTTCCTCTGGAAGCACCATATATTTT.